This is a list of T cell receptor beta chains from one sample in a study of blood T cell repertoires in COVID-19. The repertoire was sequenced with immunoSEQ multiplex PCR; TCRdb's copy has only in-frame clones and lacks some. The sample includes roughly 140,000 clones, over 75% of them seen just once. Sequencing used peripheral blood. The receptors were sampled from a woman aged 60-75 years with COVID-19, enrolled during active disease. Each CDR3 is given with its conserved first and last residue. A D gene is named only where the DNA matches it firmly. Rows give clone size only sometimes, using once, few, many, or a class for an expanded clone.

J gene | D gene | clone size | V gene | CDR3 DNA | CDR3 protein
TRBJ2-3 | - | - | TRBV20-1 | TGCAGTGCTAGTACGACCGCGGGCACAGATACGCAGTATTTT | CSASTTAGTDTQYF
TRBJ1-1 | - | - | TRBV3-1/TRBV3-2 | TGTGCCAGCAGCCAATCCGTTACTAACACTGAAGCTTTCTTT | CASSQSVTNTEAFF
TRBJ1-2 | - | - | TRBV4-2 | TGTGCCAGCAGCCAAGACGCACCCAGGGGCGGGGGCTATGGCTACACCTTC | CASSQDAPRGGGYGYTF
TRBJ1-6 | - | - | TRBV30 | TGTGCCTGGAAAGGACAAAGCAATTCACCCCTCCACTTT | CAWKGQSNSPLHF
TRBJ1-2 | - | - | TRBV11-2 | TGTGCCAGCAGCTCACACGGACCTGGGGGCGGCTATGGCTACACCTTC | CASSSHGPGGGYGYTF
TRBJ1-3 | - | - | TRBV21-1 | TGTGCCACTAAAGACAGATACTTCCTTTTCTCTGGAAACACCATATATTTT | CATKDRYFLFSGNTIYF
TRBJ1-6 | - | once | TRBV27 | TGTGCCAGCAGTTTATGGGAGGGCCAGTCACCCCTCCACTTT | CASSLWEGQSPLHF
TRBJ2-5 | TRBD1 | medium-sized | TRBV7-8 | TGTGCCAGCAGCCCACAGGGGTGGAAAGAGACCCAGTACTTC | CASSPQGWKETQYF
TRBJ2-1 | - | - | TRBV6-1 | TGTGCCAGCAGTGAGCCCTACATAGACACAGGCGATGAGCAGTTCTTC | CASSEPYIDTGDEQFF
TRBJ2-3 | TRBD2 | - | TRBV6-5 | TGTGCCAGTCCAACGGGACTAGTACTGTATTTT | CASPTGLVLYF
TRBJ2-7 | TRBD1 | - | TRBV6-1 | TGTGCCAGCAGTGAAGTTTGGGGACAGGGGGCCCGGGAGCAGTACTTC | CASSEVWGQGAREQYF
TRBJ1-1 | - | - | TRBV7-9 | TGTGCCAGCAGCTCCGGACAGACAAGTGAAGCTTTCTTT | CASSSGQTSEAFF
TRBJ2-7 | TRBD2 | - | TRBV19 | TGTGCCAGTAGCCGGGAGGGCAGCCTAGCGGGGGCCCTCTACGAGCAGTACTTC | CASSREGSLAGALYEQYF
TRBJ1-2 | - | - | TRBV5-6 | TGTGCCAGCAGCCTAGGCGGGGGCTACACCTTC | CASSLGGGYTF
TRBJ2-3 | TRBD2 | few | TRBV6-4 | TGTGCCAGCAGTTGGACTAGCGGGGGGATCACAGATACGCAGTATTTT | CASSWTSGGITDTQYF
TRBJ2-2 | TRBD1 | once | TRBV4-1 | TGCGCCAGCAGCCAAGGATGGGCCAGGGGGCGAACCGGGGAGCTGTTTTTT | CASSQGWARGRTGELFF
TRBJ2-2 | - | - | TRBV5-1 | TGCGCCAGCAGCCCTCAGGGGCTTGGCACCGGGGAGCTGTTTTTT | CASSPQGLGTGELFF
TRBJ1-1 | TRBD1 | - | TRBV2 | TGTGCCAGCAGTTATGACAGGGTTCGGGCTTTCTTT | CASSYDRVRAFF
TRBJ2-5 | - | - | TRBV7-9 | TGTGCCAGCAGCTTAGCTGCAGGGGACGAGACCCAGTACTTC | CASSLAAGDETQYF
TRBJ2-1 | TRBD2 | once | TRBV9 | TGTGCCAGCAGCCTACTAGCGGGGCCCTACAATGAGCAGTTCTTC | CASSLLAGPYNEQFF
TRBJ1-5 | TRBD1 | - | TRBV6-4 | TGTGCCAGCAGTGTCGACAGGGGACAGCCCCAGCATTTT | CASSVDRGQPQHF
TRBJ1-4 | - | - | TRBV7-2 | TGTGCCAGCAGCTTAAGCGTTGGTAAACTGTTTTTT | CASSLSVGKLFF
TRBJ2-7 | TRBD1 | - | TRBV23-1 | TGCGCCAGCAGTCAATATACGAATTCGGGACAGGCCGAGGACTACGAGCAGTACTTC | CASSQYTNSGQAEDYEQYF
TRBJ2-7 | TRBD1 | - | TRBV2 | TGTGCCAGCAGCGACCGAATGGACAGGGCAAGCTCCTACGAGCAGTACTTC | CASSDRMDRASSYEQYF
TRBJ1-1 | TRBD1 | - | TRBV4-2 | TGTGCCAGCAGCCGGGCCTCGAGACAGGGGGGTGGCATGAACACTGAAGCTTTCTTT | CASSRASRQGGGMNTEAFF
TRBJ2-5 | TRBD2 | - | TRBV5-1 | TGCGCCAGCAGCTTGGAACCTAGCGGGGGGGCAGAGACCCAGTACTTC | CASSLEPSGGAETQYF
TRBJ2-3 | TRBD1 | - | TRBV7-9 | TGTGCCAGCAGCTTAGCAGGGGGCCTAGATACGCAGTATTTT | CASSLAGGLDTQYF
TRBJ2-6 | TRBD1 | - | TRBV4-1 | TGCGCCAGCAGCCCCGCGCAGGGACAGGGAGGATTTGGGGCCAACGTCCTGACTTTC | CASSPAQGQGGFGANVLTF
TRBJ2-2 | - | - | TRBV5-4 | TGTGCCAGCAGCTTCTCGAGAAGCGGTGGGACCGGGGAGCTGTTTTTT | CASSFSRSGGTGELFF
TRBJ2-1 | TRBD2 | - | TRBV3-1/TRBV3-2 | TGTGCCAGCAGCCAAGTTGCAGCGGGGCTTAACAATGAGCAGTTCTTC | CASSQVAAGLNNEQFF
TRBJ2-7 | TRBD1 | - | TRBV5-4 | TGTGCCAGCAGCTCCCTTAACAGGGGAAACTACGAGCAGTACTTC | CASSSLNRGNYEQYF
TRBJ1-2 | - | once | TRBV19 | TGTGCCAGTGGGAGGGGGTCCGTCTATGGCTACACCTTC | CASGRGSVYGYTF
TRBJ2-7 | - | - | TRBV7-8 | TGTGCCAGCAGCTTAGCGAGCTCCTACGAGCAGTACTTC | CASSLASSYEQYF
TRBJ2-1 | TRBD2 | once | TRBV29-1 | TGCAGCGTTCTTGGACTAGCGGGGGGGTCGGAGCAGTTCTTC | CSVLGLAGGSEQFF
TRBJ2-7 | TRBD2 | - | TRBV5-1 | TGCGCCAGCAGCTGGGGCGAACTAGCGCTGGGGCAGTACTTC | CASSWGELALGQYF
TRBJ2-7 | TRBD2 | - | TRBV19 | TGTGCCAGTAGTGTAGCGGGGGTTACCTACGAGCAGTACTTC | CASSVAGVTYEQYF
TRBJ2-5 | - | - | TRBV27 | TGTGCCAGCAGTTTCAGGGTGGGGGAGACCCAGTACTTC | CASSFRVGETQYF
TRBJ1-1 | - | - | TRBV28 | TGTGCCAGCACTAAACAGGGACCTGAAGCTTTCTTT | CASTKQGPEAFF
TRBJ2-1 | TRBD2 | - | TRBV10-3 | TGTGCCATCAGTGGAGCGGGGGGTTACAATGAGCAGTTCTTC | CAISGAGGYNEQFF
TRBJ1-4 | - | - | TRBV4-3 | TGCGCCAGCAGCCAAGTAGCGGGGGCATTCGATGAAAAACTGTTTTTT | CASSQVAGAFDEKLFF
TRBJ1-5 | - | - | TRBV3-1/TRBV3-2 | TGTGCCAGCAGCCAAGATCGGAATCAGCCCCAGCATTTT | CASSQDRNQPQHF
TRBJ2-4 | TRBD1 | once | TRBV6-2/TRBV6-3 | TGTGCCAGCAGTATACAGGGGTACGGCATTCAGTACTTC | CASSIQGYGIQYF
TRBJ1-6 | - | - | TRBV19 | TGTGCCAGTAGCGAATTTGGGGCATGGAGCTCCTATAATTCACCCCTCCACTTT | CASSEFGAWSSYNSPLHF